This record concerns one TCR beta chain sequence. The junction departs from germline at one end; a sequencing error may be responsible. TCRdb re-analysed the PCR reads in MiXCR, keeping a single row per CDR3 protein. The table lists 23,000 or so distinct CDR3 sequences, more than 40% of them singletons, with about half in the top ten. Localized lung adenocarcinoma, a non-small cell lung cancer, affected the donors. This entry is derived from a study of CD4 and CD8 cells across lung adenocarcinoma regions. CDR1 MNHNS and CDR2 SASEGT come from the germline V gene. The CDR3 loop spans 14 amino acids. The TCR comes from a male donor with lung adenocarcinoma. The CD4 and CD8 labels of this study may be unreliable. The chain is built from TRBV6-1 and TRBJ2-3; 7 bases map to TRBD1. Sequencing was performed on CD8+ T cells from the center of a lung tumor. Here the CDR3 DNA reads TGTGCCAGCAGGGGGCGAGGGGGCACAGATACTCAGTATTTC. It yields the protein CASRGRGGTDTQYF.